This entry concerns a single T cell receptor (beta chain). Its antigen is as yet unknown. The junction shows a germline mismatch at one end, possibly a read error. TCRdb reprocessed the RT-PCR reads with MiXCR, giving one entry per CDR3 protein. The table has 540,000 or so distinct CDR3 sequences, roughly 13% seen once. The entry originates in a study of response to subunit inactivated influenza vaccine. General observations from the study: Few additional T cells are recruited per seasonal influenza vaccination, authors suggested.

The CDR3 runs 13 residues. Germline assignment: CDR1 DFQATT and CDR2 SNEGSKA (reference sequence). The sequence came from a man aged 50-59 years who received an inactivated influenza vaccine. The sample consisted of PBMCs from blood, taken roughly 46 days after vaccination. The chain employs TRBV20-1 and TRBJ1-3, with D possibly being TRBD1 (5 bases). This CDR3 is CSAHTTGTSVGEF. CDR3 bases: TGCAGTGCGCATACCACCGGGACTTCCGTAGGGGAATTT.